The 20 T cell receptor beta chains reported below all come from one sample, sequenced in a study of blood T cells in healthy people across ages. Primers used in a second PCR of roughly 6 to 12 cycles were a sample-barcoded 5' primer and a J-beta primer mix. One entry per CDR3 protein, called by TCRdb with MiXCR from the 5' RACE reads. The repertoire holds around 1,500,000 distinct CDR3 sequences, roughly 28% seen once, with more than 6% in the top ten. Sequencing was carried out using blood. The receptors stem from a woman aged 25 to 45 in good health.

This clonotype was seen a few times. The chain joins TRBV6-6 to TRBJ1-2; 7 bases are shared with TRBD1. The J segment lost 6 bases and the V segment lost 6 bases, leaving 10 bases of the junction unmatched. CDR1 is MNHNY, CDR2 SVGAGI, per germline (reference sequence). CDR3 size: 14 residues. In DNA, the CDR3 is TGTGCCAGCAGGCCCGAACAGGGGTTCCATGGCTACACCTTC. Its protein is CASRPEQGFHGYTF.

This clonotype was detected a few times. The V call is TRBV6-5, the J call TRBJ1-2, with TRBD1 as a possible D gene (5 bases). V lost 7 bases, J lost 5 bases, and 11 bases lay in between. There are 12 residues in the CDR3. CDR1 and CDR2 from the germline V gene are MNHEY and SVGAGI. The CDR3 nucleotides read TGTGCCAGCAAGGGGCGGCAGTATGGCTACACCTTC. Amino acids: CASKGRQYGYTF.

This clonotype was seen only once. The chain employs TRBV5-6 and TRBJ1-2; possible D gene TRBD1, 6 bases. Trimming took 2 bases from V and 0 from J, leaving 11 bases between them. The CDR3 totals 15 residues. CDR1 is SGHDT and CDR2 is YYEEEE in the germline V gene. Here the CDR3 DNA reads TGTGCCAGCAGCTTCGCCGGACAGTCTAACTATGGCTACACCTTC. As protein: CASSFAGQSNYGYTF.

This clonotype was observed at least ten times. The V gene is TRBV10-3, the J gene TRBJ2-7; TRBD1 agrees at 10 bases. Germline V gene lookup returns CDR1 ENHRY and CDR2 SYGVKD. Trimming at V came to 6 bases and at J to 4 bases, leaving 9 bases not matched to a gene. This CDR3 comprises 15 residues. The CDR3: CAISPRTGGAYEQYF. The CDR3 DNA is TGTGCCATCAGCCCCCGGACAGGGGGAGCATACGAGCAGTACTTC.

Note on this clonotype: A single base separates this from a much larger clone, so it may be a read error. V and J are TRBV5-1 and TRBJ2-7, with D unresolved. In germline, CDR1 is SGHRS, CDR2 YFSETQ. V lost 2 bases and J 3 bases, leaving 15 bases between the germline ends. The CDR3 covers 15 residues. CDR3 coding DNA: TGCGCCAGCAGCTTCCTAGACCCGGGCCGCTACGAGCAGTACTTC. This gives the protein CASSFLDPGRYEQYF.

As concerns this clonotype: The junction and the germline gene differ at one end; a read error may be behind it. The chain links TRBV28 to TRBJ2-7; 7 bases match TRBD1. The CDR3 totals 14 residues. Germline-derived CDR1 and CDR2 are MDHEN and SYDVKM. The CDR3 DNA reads TGTGCCTGCAGCGTTAGGACAGGCTCCTACGAGCAGTACTTC. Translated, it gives CACSVRTGSYEQYF.

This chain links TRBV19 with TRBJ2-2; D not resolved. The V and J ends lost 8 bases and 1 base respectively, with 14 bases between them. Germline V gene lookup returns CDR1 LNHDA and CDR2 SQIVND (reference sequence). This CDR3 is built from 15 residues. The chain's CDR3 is CASGLRTENTGELFF. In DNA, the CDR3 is TGTGCCAGTGGCCTGCGGACGGAGAACACCGGGGAGCTGTTTTTT.

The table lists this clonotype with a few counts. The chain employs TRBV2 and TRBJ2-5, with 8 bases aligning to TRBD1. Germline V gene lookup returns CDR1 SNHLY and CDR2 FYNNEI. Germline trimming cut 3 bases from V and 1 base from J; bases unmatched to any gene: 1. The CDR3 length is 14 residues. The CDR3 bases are TGTGCCAGCAGTGAGGGACAGGCCCAAGAGACCCAGTACTTC. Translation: CASSEGQAQETQYF.

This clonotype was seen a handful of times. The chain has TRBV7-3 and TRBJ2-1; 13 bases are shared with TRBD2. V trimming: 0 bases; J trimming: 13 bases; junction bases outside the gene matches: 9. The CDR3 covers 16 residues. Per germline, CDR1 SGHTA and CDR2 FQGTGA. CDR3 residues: CASSLTPGLAGASQFF. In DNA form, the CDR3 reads TGTGCCAGCAGCTTAACCCCAGGACTAGCGGGGGCATCTCAGTTCTTC.

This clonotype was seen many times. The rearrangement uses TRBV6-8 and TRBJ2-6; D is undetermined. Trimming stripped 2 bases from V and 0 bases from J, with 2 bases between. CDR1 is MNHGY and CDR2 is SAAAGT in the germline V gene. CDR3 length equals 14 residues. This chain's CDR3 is CASSYRSGANVLTF. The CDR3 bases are TGTGCCAGCAGTTACCGCTCTGGGGCCAACGTCCTGACTTTC.

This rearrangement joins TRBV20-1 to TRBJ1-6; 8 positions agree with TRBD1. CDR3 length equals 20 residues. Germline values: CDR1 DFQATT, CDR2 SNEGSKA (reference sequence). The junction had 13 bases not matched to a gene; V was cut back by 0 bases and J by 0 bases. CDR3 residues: CSARDHDRGQPSSYNSPLHF. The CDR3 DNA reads TGCAGTGCTAGAGACCACGACAGGGGTCAACCTAGCTCCTATAATTCACCCCTCCACTTT.

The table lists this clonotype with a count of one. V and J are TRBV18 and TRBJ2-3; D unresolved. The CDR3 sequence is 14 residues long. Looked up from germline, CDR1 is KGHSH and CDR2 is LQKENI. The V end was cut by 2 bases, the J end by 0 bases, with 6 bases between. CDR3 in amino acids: CASSPKTSTDTQYF. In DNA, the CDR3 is TGTGCCAGCTCACCAAAGACTAGCACAGATACGCAGTATTTT.

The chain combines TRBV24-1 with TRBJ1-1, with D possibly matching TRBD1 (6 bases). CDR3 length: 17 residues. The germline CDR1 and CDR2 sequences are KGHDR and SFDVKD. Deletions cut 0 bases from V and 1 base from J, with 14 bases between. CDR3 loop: CATSDLQEGDPNTEAFF. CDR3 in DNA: TGTGCCACCAGTGATTTGCAAGAGGGGGATCCGAACACTGAAGCTTTCTTT.

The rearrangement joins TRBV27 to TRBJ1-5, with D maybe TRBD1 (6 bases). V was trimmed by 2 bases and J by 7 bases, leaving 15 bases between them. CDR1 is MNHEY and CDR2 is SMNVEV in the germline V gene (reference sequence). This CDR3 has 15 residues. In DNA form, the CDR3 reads TGTGCCAGCAGTTTAAGCGGGACACTGGGCCAGCCCCAGCATTTT. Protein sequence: CASSLSGTLGQPQHF.

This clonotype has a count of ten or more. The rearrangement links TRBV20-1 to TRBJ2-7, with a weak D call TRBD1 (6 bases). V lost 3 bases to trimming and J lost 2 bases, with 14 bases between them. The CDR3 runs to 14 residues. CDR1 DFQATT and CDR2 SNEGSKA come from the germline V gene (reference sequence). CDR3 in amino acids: CSASDAQGTYEQYF. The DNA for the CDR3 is TGCAGTGCTAGCGACGCACAGGGAACCTACGAGCAGTACTTC.

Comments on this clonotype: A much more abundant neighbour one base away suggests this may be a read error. Here the CDR3 DNA reads TGTGCCAGCAGCTTAGGGCGGGGGGATCAGCCCCGGCATTTT. Translation: CASSLGRGDQPRHF. The chain couples TRBV7-2 to TRBJ1-5; maybe TRBD1 (5 bases). There are 14 residues in the CDR3. Germline V gene sequence: CDR1 SGHTA, CDR2 FQGNSA.

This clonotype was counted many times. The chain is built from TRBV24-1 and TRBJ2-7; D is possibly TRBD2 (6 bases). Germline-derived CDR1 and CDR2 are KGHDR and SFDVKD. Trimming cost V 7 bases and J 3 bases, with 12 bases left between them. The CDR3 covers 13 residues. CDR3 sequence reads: CATRGTGDYEQYF. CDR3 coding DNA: TGTGCCACCAGGGGGACGGGGGACTACGAGCAGTACTTC.

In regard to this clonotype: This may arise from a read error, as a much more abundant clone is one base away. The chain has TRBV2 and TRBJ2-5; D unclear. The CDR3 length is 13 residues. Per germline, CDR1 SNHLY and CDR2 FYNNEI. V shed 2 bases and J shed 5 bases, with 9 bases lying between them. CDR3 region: CASSETRRETQYF. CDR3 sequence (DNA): TGTGCCAGCAGTGAAACAAGGCGGGAGACCCAGTACTTC.

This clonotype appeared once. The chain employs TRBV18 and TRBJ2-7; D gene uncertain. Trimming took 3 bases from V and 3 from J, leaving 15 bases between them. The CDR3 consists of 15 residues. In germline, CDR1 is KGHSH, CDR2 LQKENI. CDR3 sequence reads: CASSPSLKGSYEQYF. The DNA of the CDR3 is TGTGCCAGCTCACCTAGCCTAAAGGGAAGCTACGAGCAGTACTTC.

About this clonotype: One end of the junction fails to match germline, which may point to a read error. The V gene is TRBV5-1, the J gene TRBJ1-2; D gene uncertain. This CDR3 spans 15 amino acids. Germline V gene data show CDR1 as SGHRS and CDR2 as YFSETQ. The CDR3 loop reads CVSSMTGSFSHGYTF. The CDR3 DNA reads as TGCGTCAGCAGCATGACCGGGTCATTCTCGCATGGCTACACCTTC. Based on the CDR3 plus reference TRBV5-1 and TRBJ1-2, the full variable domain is KAGVTQTPRYLIKTRGQQVTLSCSPISGHRSVSWYQQTPGQGLQFLFEYFSETQRNKGNFPGRFSGRQFSNSRSEMNVSTLELGDSALYLCVSSMTGSFSHGYTFGSGTRLTVV.